One sample yielded the 14 T cell receptor beta chains listed below, sequenced in a study of blood T cell repertoires in COVID-19. Method: immunoSEQ multiplex PCR; TCRdb's copy keeps in-frame clones and lacks some. The repertoire has approximately 350,000 clones, around 91% of them found once; the top ten carry under 3.5%. The specimen was peripheral blood. All receptors come from a woman aged 18-35 years who had recovered from COVID-19.

V usage is TRBV7-9 and J usage is TRBJ1-2, with 7 positions matching TRBD1. The CDR3 sequence is 16 residues long. V shed 7 bases and J 0 bases; nucleotides not matched to a gene: 11. Germline CDR1 reads SEHNR; CDR2 reads FQNEAQ (reference sequence). The CDR3 region has the DNA TGTGCCAGCACCCTATCTACGACAGGGTCTAACTATGGCTACACCTTC. This translates into CASTLSTTGSNYGYTF.

The rearrangement links TRBV5-4 to TRBJ1-5, with 9 positions matching TRBD1. Germline loops: CDR1 SGHNT, CDR2 YYREEE (reference sequence). CDR3 length: 15 amino acids. V lost 4 bases to trimming and J lost 9 bases; unmatched junction nucleotides: 11. The CDR3 sequence: CASSAGTGTLAPQHF. DNA of the CDR3: TGTGCCAGCAGCGCCGGGACAGGGACCTTGGCGCCCCAGCATTTT.

The chain links TRBV6-6 to TRBJ2-3; D ambiguous. This CDR3 region has 13 residues. Deletions cut 2 bases from V and 4 bases from J, with 7 bases between. Germline loops: CDR1 MNHNY, CDR2 SVGAGI (reference sequence). The CDR3 reads CASSYPNSDTQYF. CDR3 DNA sequence: TGTGCCAGCAGTTACCCTAATTCAGATACGCAGTATTTT.

The rearrangement uses TRBV6-5 and TRBJ2-1, with TRBD2 as a possible D gene (6 bases). Looked up from germline, CDR1 is MNHEY and CDR2 is SVGAGI. V shed 4 bases and J shed 1 base, with 14 bases lying between them. The length of the CDR3 is 16 residues. CDR3 protein: CASSLGLQGSYNEQFF. CDR3 DNA sequence: TGTGCCAGCAGTTTGGGACTCCAGGGTTCCTACAATGAGCAGTTCTTC.

The J gene is TRBJ2-1, the V gene TRBV7-9; TRBD2 matches 8 bases. The germline CDR1 and CDR2 sequences are SEHNR and FQNEAQ (reference sequence). Unmatched junction bases numbered 8, after V lost 5 bases and J lost 2 bases. CDR3 length: 16 amino acids. CDR3 region: CASSLPGLGTYNEQFF. Here the CDR3 DNA reads TGTGCCAGCAGCCTCCCGGGACTAGGGACCTACAATGAGCAGTTCTTC. The variable domain in full, with the rest retrieved from reference TRBV7-9 and TRBJ2-1, is DTGVSQNPRHKITKRGQNVTFRCDPISEHNRLYWYRQTLGQGPEFLTYFQNEAQLEKSRLLSDRFSAERPKGSFSTLEIQRTEQGDSAMYLCASSLPGLGTYNEQFFGPGTRLTVL.

The gene calls are TRBV7-9 and TRBJ1-2; 8 bases match TRBD1. This CDR3 is built from 14 residues. The germline V gene encodes CDR1 SEHNR and CDR2 FQNEAQ (reference sequence). Trimming at V came to 7 bases and at J to 8 bases, leaving 12 bases not matched to a gene. CDR3 bases: TGTGCCAGCAACCCCGACAGGGGCGCGTGGGGCTACACCTTC. Its protein is CASNPDRGAWGYTF.

This clone was detected once. The rearrangement uses TRBV4-3 and TRBJ1-2; no clear D gene. V was cut by 4 bases and J by 5 bases, with 17 bases left in between. Germline CDR1 LGHNA, CDR2 YSLEER. The CDR3 covers 15 residues. CDR3 sequence: CASSPEPGSQYGYTF. The CDR3 DNA reads as TGCGCCAGCAGCCCGGAACCTGGGAGTCAGTATGGCTACACCTTC.

V gene TRBV15 combines with J gene TRBJ2-1, with 8 bases lining up with TRBD2. Looked up from germline, CDR1 is LNHNV and CDR2 is YYDKDF (reference sequence). With 3 bases clipped from V and 4 bases from J, the junction kept 8 bases outside the gene matches. This CDR3 is 16 amino acids long. CDR3 protein: CATSRGIAGHYNEQFF. As DNA, the CDR3 is TGTGCCACCAGCAGGGGGATAGCGGGGCATTACAATGAGCAGTTCTTC.

The rearrangement uses TRBV11-3 and TRBJ2-1, with 11 bases lining up with TRBD2. The CDR3 contains 15 residues. J lost 7 bases, V lost 5 bases, and 7 bases had no gene match. Germline values: CDR1 SGHNT, CDR2 YENEEA. The CDR3 DNA follows: TGTGCCAGCAGCCCGGGACTAGCGGAGAGGAATGAGCAGTTCTTC. It codes for CASSPGLAERNEQFF.

The chain couples TRBV29-1 to TRBJ1-1; 10 bases line up with TRBD1. CDR3 length: 16 residues. In germline, CDR1 is SQVTM, CDR2 ANQGSEA. V lost 6 bases, J lost 4 bases, and 14 bases stayed unmatched. The CDR3 here is CSVGLNKGQGSTEAFF. As DNA, the CDR3 is TGCAGCGTCGGTTTGAATAAGGGACAGGGGTCCACTGAAGCTTTCTTT. The complete variable domain, with remaining parts taken from reference TRBV29-1 and TRBJ1-1, reads SAVISQKPSRDICQRGTSLTIQCQVDSQVTMMFWYRQQPGQSLTLIATANQGSEATYESGFVIDKFPISRPNLTFSTLTVSNMSPEDSSIYLCSVGLNKGQGSTEAFFGQGTRLTVV.

The chain links TRBV25-1 to TRBJ1-2, with D possibly TRBD1 on 6 matching bases. CDR1 is MGHDK, CDR2 SYGVNS, per germline. The length of the CDR3 is 11 residues. The V end lost 10 bases, the J end lost 6 bases, and 12 bases lay between the germline ends. The DNA for the CDR3 is TGTGCCACACAGGGATCCCATGGCTACACCTTC. Its translation is CATQGSHGYTF.

The chain combines TRBV1 with TRBJ2-1; whether TRBD2, the table's D call, matches the DNA was not checked. TRBV1 is described as a pseudogene. The CDR3 contains 16 residues. The CDR3 sequence is CTSSQQAVLSYNEQFF. DNA of the CDR3: TGCACCAGCAGCCAACAAGCGGTCCTCTCCTACAATGAGCAGTTCTTC.

The chain employs TRBV29-1 and TRBJ1-2, with D perhaps matching TRBD1 (6 bases). The CDR3 is 13 amino acids. CDR1 is SQVTM and CDR2 is ANQGSEA in the germline V gene. Trimming took off 8 bases at V and 2 bases at J, with 15 bases between the two ends. CDR3 in amino acids: CSIARDTNYGYTF. The CDR3 region has the DNA TGCAGCATAGCCCGGGACACGAACTATGGCTACACCTTC.

The chain recombines TRBV7-2 with TRBJ1-6, with 7 bases matching TRBD1. The CDR3 runs 12 residues. The germline V gene has CDR1 SGHTA and CDR2 FQGNSA. The CDR3 is CGTGTVNSPLHF. The CDR3, as DNA: TGTGGGACCGGGACAGTGAATTCACCCCTCCACTTT.